This T cell receptor (beta chain) was profiled in a study of cytomegalovirus exposure and HLA in healthy donors. PCR amplification relied on 60 Vbeta primers (plus 13 Jbeta primers). Per the study methods: The count from a later analysis was 70 million to 85 million unique TCR beta chains, some 12 million of them shared. Method: immunoSEQ multiplex PCR; TCRdb's copy keeps in-frame clones and lacks some. V and J calls and clone size follow that table, whereas D and trimming were derived from the DNA. The sample has about 140,000 clones; around four fifths are singletons. Regarding the study as a whole: More clonal expansion characterized HLA-associated TCR beta chains than equally common others in a later analysis.

Of note for this clone: The antigen is unknown.

V lost 5 bases, J lost 0 bases, and 11 bases lay in between. CDR3 length: 13 amino acids. The V gene's germline CDR1 is SQVTM and CDR2 ANQGSEA. All donors participated as healthy donors of bone marrow. This chain joins TRBV29-1 and TRBJ2-7; D might be TRBD1 (6 bases). This sequence was found in a man aged 30 to 39 in good health. The source material was PBMCs. The CDR3 DNA reads as TGCAGCGTTCGATCAGGGGACTCCTACGAGCAGTACTTC. As protein: CSVRSGDSYEQYF.